This T cell receptor (beta chain) was sequenced during a study of monozygotic twins with cystic fibrosis. Some clones are missing from TCRdb's copy, which holds only in-frame ones; the method was immunoSEQ multiplex PCR. The repertoire holds about 20,000 clones, with around 97% as singletons. The CDR3 is made up of 14 amino acids. V lost 5 bases and J 0 bases, leaving 12 bases between the germline ends. In germline, CDR1 is SGHRS, CDR2 YFSETQ. The chain recombines TRBV5-1 with TRBJ2-7, with D possibly being TRBD2 (6 bases). The TCR comes from a woman in her thirties with cystic fibrosis. The sequenced sample was blood. The CDR3 region is CASSAGPSSYEQYF. The CDR3 DNA is TGCGCCAGCAGTGCGGGGCCCAGCTCCTACGAGCAGTACTTC.